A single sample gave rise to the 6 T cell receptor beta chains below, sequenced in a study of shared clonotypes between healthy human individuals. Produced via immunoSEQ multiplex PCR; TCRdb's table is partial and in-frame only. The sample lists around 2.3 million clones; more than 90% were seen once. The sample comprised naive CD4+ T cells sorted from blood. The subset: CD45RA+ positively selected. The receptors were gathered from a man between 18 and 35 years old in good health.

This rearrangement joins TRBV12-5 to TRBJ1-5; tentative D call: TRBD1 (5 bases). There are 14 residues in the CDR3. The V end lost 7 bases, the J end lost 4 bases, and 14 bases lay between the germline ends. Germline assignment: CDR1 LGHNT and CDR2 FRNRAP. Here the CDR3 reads CASASGNPNQPQHF. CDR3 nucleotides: TGTGCTAGTGCCTCAGGGAACCCTAATCAGCCCCAGCATTTT.

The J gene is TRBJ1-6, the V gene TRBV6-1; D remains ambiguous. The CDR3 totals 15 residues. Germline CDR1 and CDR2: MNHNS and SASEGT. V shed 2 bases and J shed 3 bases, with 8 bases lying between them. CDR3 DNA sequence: TGTGCCAGCAGTGAATTAACAGACTATAATTCACCCCTCCACTTT. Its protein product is CASSELTDYNSPLHF.

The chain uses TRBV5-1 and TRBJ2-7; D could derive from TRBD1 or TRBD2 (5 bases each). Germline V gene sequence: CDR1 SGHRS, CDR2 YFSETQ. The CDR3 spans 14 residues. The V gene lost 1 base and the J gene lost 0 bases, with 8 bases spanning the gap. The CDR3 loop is CASSLSGTSYEQYF. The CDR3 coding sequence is TGCGCCAGCAGCTTGTCCGGGACCTCCTACGAGCAGTACTTC.

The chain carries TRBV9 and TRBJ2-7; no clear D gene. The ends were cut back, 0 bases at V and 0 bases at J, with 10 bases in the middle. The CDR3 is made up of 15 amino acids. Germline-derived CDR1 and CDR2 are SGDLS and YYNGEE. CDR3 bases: TGTGCCAGCAGCGTAGTGGCAGAGAGCTCCTACGAGCAGTACTTC. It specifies CASSVVAESSYEQYF.

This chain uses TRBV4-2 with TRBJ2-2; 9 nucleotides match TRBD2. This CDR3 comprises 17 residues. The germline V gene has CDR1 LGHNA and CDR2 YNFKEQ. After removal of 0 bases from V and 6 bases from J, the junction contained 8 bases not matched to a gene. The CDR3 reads CASSQESGGRAAGELFF. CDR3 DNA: TGTGCCAGCAGCCAAGAATCCGGCGGGAGGGCCGCCGGGGAGCTGTTTTTT.

CDR3 in amino acids: CASSGDHRGGADSNQPQHF. Written as DNA, the CDR3 is TGCGCCAGCAGTGGGGACCACCGAGGAGGGGCGGATAGCAATCAGCCCCAGCATTTT. The chain recombines TRBV10-2 with TRBJ1-5; the D gene is possibly TRBD1 (5 bases). The CDR3 has 19 residues. Germline assignment: CDR1 WSHSY and CDR2 SAAADI. Trimming removed 4 bases at V and 0 bases at J, with 22 bases between.